This entry describes one T cell receptor (beta chain). Its antigen is undetermined. For the second PCR, which ran for about 6 to 11 cycles, a sample-barcoded 5' primer and a J-beta primer mix were used. Using its own MiXCR run on the 5' RACE reads, TCRdb lists one record per CDR3 protein. The sample has just under 550,000 distinct CDR3 sequences; approximately 25% are singletons. The CDR3 covers 13 residues. CDR1 is SQVTM and CDR2 is ANQGSEA in the germline V gene. Trimming took 7 bases from V and 5 from J; bases not matched to a gene: 8. The sample belongs to a study of blood T cells in healthy people across ages. Regarding the study as a whole: Higher diversity, along with more naive CD4+ cells, distinguished long-lived donors from aged donors.

These data also formed part of another study, on T cells of mothers and their children. From that second work: The authors used all extracted RNA for cDNA synthesis, at about 1.6 ug per 15 ul. The TCR beta CDR3 read count exceeded 9.5 million for each mother and was about 2.8 million for each child.

The chain carries TRBV29-1 and TRBJ2-1; the match to TRBD2 covers 7 bases. The sequencing input was blood. The TCR was taken from a boy between 10 and 17 years old in good health. Here the CDR3 reads CSGTSASNNEQFF. The CDR3 coding sequence is TGCAGCGGCACTAGCGCAAGCAACAATGAGCAGTTCTTC.